Listed below are T cell receptor beta chains from one sample, sequenced in a study of shared clonotypes between healthy human individuals. Only in-frame clones appear in the TCRdb table, and some are missing; sequencing was by immunoSEQ multiplex PCR. The sample shows roughly 500,000 clones, 79% of them seen only once. Sequenced: PBMCs. All receptors come from a woman in her thirties or forties in good health. Some clones in this sample may be carry-over from other donors' samples. The CDR3 runs from the conserved cysteine through the conserved F or W.

J,V,CDR3
TRBJ1-4,TRBV28,CASSSGQGIRNEKLFF
TRBJ1-3,TRBV18,CASSEGVLMIGNTIYF
TRBJ2-3,TRBV10-2,CASSEGGGSTDTQYF
TRBJ2-1,TRBV5-4,CASSLWSGDEQFF
TRBJ1-4,TRBV18,CASSPGQGLIEKLFF
TRBJ2-3,TRBV7-6,CASSFWADTQYF
TRBJ2-1,TRBV2,CASRENNEQFF
TRBJ2-7,TRBV7-9,CASSRDGTYEQYF
TRBJ2-5,TRBV11-2,CASSLGSRETQYF
TRBJ2-7,TRBV11-2,CASSLGRAPSYEQYF
TRBJ2-3,TRBV5-1,CASSLDGGGRTDTQYF
TRBJ1-5,TRBV28,CASSWVGGGNNQPQHF
TRBJ2-7,TRBV6-1,CASSDLFTPPYEQYF
TRBJ2-1,TRBV18,CASSPLADNEQFF
TRBJ1-1,TRBV18,CASSPAQGGIEAFF
TRBJ2-1,TRBV9,CASSVAPVLDEQFF
TRBJ2-7,TRBV19,CASSIRQGANEQYF
TRBJ2-7,TRBV7-2,CASSLGGAGNLYEQYF
TRBJ2-7,TRBV30,CAWTRRGSYEQYF
TRBJ1-2,TRBV4-2,CASSQDPLQGGSVYGYTF
TRBJ1-2,TRBV5-4,CASSLWSSGAHGYTF
TRBJ1-1,TRBV28,CASSRGQENTEAFF
TRBJ2-7,TRBV27,CASRGTSGSEQYF
TRBJ1-5,TRBV7-8,CASSLGGRGNQPQHF
TRBJ2-7,TRBV30,CAWSVKISSWEQYF
TRBJ2-5,TRBV28,CASSLRGSAGETQYF
TRBJ2-7,TRBV5-1,CASSLGPSHGLSYEQYF
TRBJ2-3,TRBV7-2,CASSLFGTDTQYF
TRBJ2-7,TRBV4-1,CASSQGLAGMSYEQYF
TRBJ2-7,TRBV9,CASSVEGTSGYEQYF
TRBJ2-1,TRBV5-1,CASSIAGTSGSDEQFF
TRBJ2-7,TRBV2,CASRADSYEQYF